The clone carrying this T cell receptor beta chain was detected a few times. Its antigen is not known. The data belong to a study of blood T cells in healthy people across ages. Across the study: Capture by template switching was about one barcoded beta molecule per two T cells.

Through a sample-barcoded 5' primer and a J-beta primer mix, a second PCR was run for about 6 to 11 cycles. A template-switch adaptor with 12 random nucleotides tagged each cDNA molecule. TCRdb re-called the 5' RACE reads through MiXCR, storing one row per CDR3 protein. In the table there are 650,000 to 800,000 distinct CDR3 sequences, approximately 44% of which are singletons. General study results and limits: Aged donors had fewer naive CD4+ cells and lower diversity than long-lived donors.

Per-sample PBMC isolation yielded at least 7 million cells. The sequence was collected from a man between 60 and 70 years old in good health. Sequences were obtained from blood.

The CDR3 coding sequence is TGTGCCAGCAGCGTAGGAGTGACAGGGGGCATCCACGAGCAGTACTTC. This codes for CASSVGVTGGIHEQYF. This chain links TRBV9 with TRBJ2-7; TRBD1 matches 10 bases. Looked up from germline, CDR1 is SGDLS and CDR2 is YYNGEE. Trimming removed 0 bases from V and 5 bases from J; junction bases left unmatched: 8. There are 16 residues in the CDR3.